The 26 T cell receptor beta chains listed next were all sequenced from one sample in a study of vaccination and CD4 T cells after COVID-19. From the PCR reads, TCRdb called clonotypes with MiXCR, one entry per CDR3 protein. The sample yields over 15,000 distinct CDR3 sequences, less than 70% seen once. Sequences were derived from CD4+ T cells from blood, sampled after SARS-CoV-2 vaccination. All receptors derive from a human donor who had recovered from COVID-19.

The V call is TRBV20-1, the J call TRBJ2-2; 9 bases match TRBD2. V shed 4 bases, J shed 7 bases, and the junction held 10 bases outside the gene matches. This CDR3 has 15 residues. Germline CDR1 DFQATT, CDR2 SNEGSKA (reference sequence). The CDR3 coding sequence is TGCAGTGCTATCGCCGGCGGGAGGGCTGACGGGGAGCTGTTTTTT. Translated, it gives CSAIAGGRADGELFF.

The V and J genes are TRBV5-4 and TRBJ2-7; TRBD2 agrees at 9 bases. Germline CDR1 reads SGHNT; CDR2 reads YYREEE (reference sequence). With V trimmed by 4 bases and J by 6 bases, 11 bases remained unmatched. The CDR3 is made up of 15 amino acids. CDR3 nucleotides: TGTGCCAGCAGCGAAGTAGCGGGAGTGCGGCGCGAGCAGTACTTC. Translation: CASSEVAGVRREQYF.

V usage is TRBV5-6 and J usage is TRBJ2-7; 11 positions match TRBD1. V shed 3 bases and J 1 base; nucleotides not matched to a gene: 6. Germline values: CDR1 SGHDT, CDR2 YYEEEE. This CDR3 region has 16 residues. CDR3: CASSSPRDRGSYEQYF. CDR3 sequence (DNA): TGTGCCAGCAGCTCACCCCGGGACAGGGGGTCCTACGAGCAGTACTTC.

This chain connects TRBV6-2 or TRBV6-3 to TRBJ2-3; D is uncertain. This CDR3 is 13 amino acids long. Trimming stripped 0 bases from V and 5 bases from J, with 6 bases between. In germline, CDR1 is MNHEY, CDR2 SVGEGT. As DNA, the CDR3 is TGTGCCAGCAGTTACTCGTACAGAGATACGCAGTATTTT. Translation: CASSYSYRDTQYF.

V gene TRBV19 combines with J gene TRBJ1-4, with TRBD1 identical over 9 bases. From germline, CDR1 is LNHDA and CDR2 SQIVND (reference sequence). With 5 bases clipped from V and 6 bases from J, the junction kept 7 bases outside the gene matches. The CDR3 is 15 amino acids. CDR3 sequence: CASSPNRGRYEKLFF. The DNA of the CDR3 is TGTGCCAGTAGTCCCAACAGGGGGCGATATGAAAAACTGTTTTTT.

This clonotype is judged medium-sized. The chain combines TRBV12-2 with TRBJ2-1; the table assigns TRBD2, which was not confirmed against the DNA. TRBV12-2 is a known pseudogene. This CDR3 has 15 residues. CDR3 protein: CASRVRGPRYNEQFF. CDR3 bases: TGTGCAAGTCGCGTTCGTGGGCCGCGTTACAATGAGCAGTTCTTC.

DNA of the CDR3: TGTGCCAGCAGCGAGCGACAGACTAACTATGGCTACACCTTC. It yields the protein CASSERQTNYGYTF. This sequence joins TRBV7-8 and TRBJ1-2; maybe TRBD1 (5 bases). The V gene's germline CDR1 is SGHVS and CDR2 FQNEAQ. The CDR3 runs 14 residues. V was cut by 5 bases and J by 0 bases, with 10 bases left in between.

For this clonotype: One end of the junction varies from germline; a read error may be responsible. This chain links TRBV2 with TRBJ1-2; the D gene is possibly TRBD1 (6 bases). Per germline, CDR1 SNHLY and CDR2 FYNNEI. CDR3 length: 13 amino acids. The CDR3: CTSRVIQGYGYTF. DNA of the CDR3: TGTACCAGCAGAGTAATTCAGGGGTATGGCTACACCTTC.

The chain employs TRBV6-1 and TRBJ2-2; D perhaps matches TRBD1 (6 bases). From germline, CDR1 is MNHNS and CDR2 SASEGT. This CDR3 comprises 15 residues. V was trimmed by 6 bases and J by 0 bases, leaving 11 bases between them. The CDR3: CASSPPGANTGELFF. The CDR3 coding sequence is TGTGCCAGCAGCCCGCCAGGGGCGAACACCGGGGAGCTGTTTTTT.

CDR3 loop: CASSKLAGGTDTQYF. For the CDR3, the DNA is TGTGCCAGCAGCAAACTAGCGGGAGGGACAGATACGCAGTATTTT. The chain carries TRBV7-9 and TRBJ2-3; 13 bases are a match to TRBD2. CDR3 length equals 15 residues. V lost 5 bases to trimming and J lost 3 bases; unmatched junction nucleotides: 2. Germline V lookup: CDR1 SEHNR, CDR2 FQNEAQ (reference sequence).

The chain recombines TRBV20-1 with TRBJ1-5; unclear D gene. This CDR3 is built from 12 residues. The V end was cut by 4 bases, the J end by 1 base, with 5 bases between. Germline-derived CDR1 and CDR2 are DFQATT and SNEGSKA (reference sequence). In nucleotides, the CDR3 is TGCAGTGCTACCGGAAGCAATCAGCCCCAGCATTTT. Translated: CSATGSNQPQHF.

This CDR3 is CASSLVWGREPQHF. DNA for the CDR3: TGTGCCAGCAGCTTAGTCTGGGGGCGAGAGCCCCAGCATTTT. This chain links TRBV7-2 with TRBJ1-5; a possible D gene is TRBD1 (6 bases). V was shortened by 1 base and J by 8 bases, with 12 bases between the two germline ends. The CDR3 contains 14 residues. CDR1 is SGHTA and CDR2 is FQGNSA in the germline V gene.

This rearrangement joins TRBV5-4 to TRBJ2-5; maybe TRBD2 (5 bases). This CDR3 spans 15 amino acids. CDR1 and CDR2 (germline): SGHNT, YYREEE (reference sequence). The germline V and J ends were trimmed by 1 base and 2 bases, with 12 bases remaining between them. CDR3 coding DNA: TGTGCCAGCAGCTTGAAGCGGTTTCAACAAGAGACCCAGTACTTC. Translating it yields CASSLKRFQQETQYF.

The V and J genes are TRBV5-8 and TRBJ1-6, with TRBD1 as a possible D gene (5 bases). CDR3 length: 14 residues. V lost 2 bases and J lost 7, with 10 bases in between. CDR1 and CDR2 (germline): SGHTS, YDEGEE. CDR3 in amino acids: CASSFGTINSPLHF. The CDR3 DNA is TGTGCCAGCAGCTTTGGGACGATAAATTCACCCCTCCACTTT.

V gene TRBV14 combines with J gene TRBJ1-2; tentatively, D is TRBD1 (6 bases). CDR1 and CDR2 (germline): SGHDN, FVKESK. V dropped 3 bases and J dropped 3 bases, with 23 bases sitting between them. The CDR3 has 18 residues. The CDR3 region is CASSQLGGGATGHYGYTF. For the CDR3, the DNA is TGTGCCAGCAGCCAGCTAGGGGGGGGAGCGACAGGACACTATGGCTACACCTTC.

The gene calls are TRBV28 and TRBJ1-1; D is unresolved. Germline V gives CDR1 MDHEN, CDR2 SYDVKM. This CDR3 region has 13 residues. Between the trimmed V and J ends, which lost 8 bases and 4 bases, there was a span of 14 bases. The CDR3 nucleotides are TGTGCCAGCCAACAATTGAGGAGCACTGAAGCTTTCTTT. Its translation is CASQQLRSTEAFF.

V and J are TRBV6-1 and TRBJ2-7; perhaps TRBD1 as D (6 bases). Trimming removed 9 bases at V and 3 bases at J, with 15 bases between. The CDR3 is made up of 13 amino acids. Per the germline V gene, CDR1 is MNHNS and CDR2 is SASEGT. The CDR3 here is CARLQGRSYEQYF. The CDR3 DNA sequence: TGTGCCAGATTACAGGGACGGAGCTACGAGCAGTACTTC.

The rearrangement links TRBV5-1 to TRBJ2-3; 12 bases map to TRBD1. With V trimmed by 4 bases and J by 6 bases, 9 bases remained unmatched. CDR1 and CDR2 from the germline V gene are SGHRS and YFSETQ. CDR3 length equals 16 residues. CDR3 in DNA: TGCGCCAGCAGCGTCGCCGGGACAGGGGGCGTGGATACGCAGTATTTT. It translates to CASSVAGTGGVDTQYF.

This sequence joins TRBV5-8 and TRBJ2-7; unclear D gene. Trimming shortened V by 3 bases and J by 5 bases, and 12 bases separated the two germline ends. The CDR3 covers 13 residues. Looked up from germline, CDR1 is SGHTS and CDR2 is YDEGEE. CDR3 DNA: TGTGCCAGCAGCTCCGCGCTACGGAACGAGCAGTACTTC. Protein product: CASSSALRNEQYF.

The rearrangement uses TRBV12-3 or TRBV12-4 and TRBJ1-5; 7 nucleotides match TRBD1. V was clipped by 6 bases and J by 0 bases; unmatched bases: 5. CDR3 size: 15 residues. The CDR3 nucleotides are TGTGCCAGCAGCATACAGGGGAGTAGCAATCAGCCCCAGCATTTT. Its translation is CASSIQGSSNQPQHF.

This chain connects TRBV7-2 to TRBJ2-1; 9 bases are shared with TRBD2. The CDR3 runs to 13 residues. CDR1 and CDR2 from the germline V gene are SGHTA and FQGNSA. The V gene end was trimmed by 6 bases and the J gene end by 8 bases; junction bases not matched to a gene: 5. CDR3 protein: CASRRTSDHEQFF. CDR3 DNA sequence: TGTGCCAGCAGGCGGACTAGCGATCATGAGCAGTTCTTC.

This clonotype has only a few counts. This sequence joins TRBV20-1 and TRBJ2-3; TRBD2 matches 8 bases. Germline V gene data show CDR1 as DFQATT and CDR2 as SNEGSKA (reference sequence). With 5 bases clipped from V and 0 bases from J, the junction kept 4 bases outside the gene matches. CDR3 length: 14 residues. CDR3 region: CSAPRTSSTDTQYF. DNA of the CDR3: TGCAGTGCTCCACGGACTAGCAGCACAGATACGCAGTATTTT.

This clonotype has just a few counts. DNA for the CDR3: TGTGCCAGTAGTTCGACTGAGATTAGCAATCAGCCCCAGCATTTT. Its translation is CASSSTEISNQPQHF. The chain has TRBV19 and TRBJ1-5; D is uncertain. The germline V and J ends were trimmed by 5 bases and 0 bases, with 11 bases remaining between them. Germline lookup yields CDR1 LNHDA and CDR2 SQIVND (reference sequence). This CDR3 has 15 amino acids.

For this clonotype: One end of the junction fails to match germline, which may point to a read error. This chain uses TRBV2 with TRBJ2-5; 15 bases agree with TRBD2. The germline gives CDR1 SNHLY, CDR2 FYNNEI. The CDR3 is 16 residues long. The CDR3 coding sequence is TGTGCCAGCAGGGAAGGGACTAGCGGGAGGTGGGAGACCCAGTACTTC. Translating it yields CASREGTSGRWETQYF.

This clonotype was picked up one time. The chain joins TRBV6-4 to TRBJ2-3; 8 bases are a match to TRBD2. CDR1 is MRHNA and CDR2 is SNTAGT in the germline V gene. V trimming: 4 bases; J trimming: 3 bases; junction bases outside the gene matches: 3. This CDR3 has 14 amino acids. CDR3 in DNA: TGTGCCAGCAGTGCGGGAGGGCCAACAGATACGCAGTATTTT. Protein: CASSAGGPTDTQYF.

The J gene is TRBJ1-5, the V gene TRBV6-1, with D unclear. Trimming stripped 2 bases from V and 3 bases from J, with 8 bases between. This CDR3 region has 14 residues. The germline gives CDR1 MNHNS, CDR2 SASEGT. The CDR3 is CASSEPGINQPQHF. The CDR3 nucleotides are TGTGCCAGCAGTGAACCGGGCATCAATCAGCCCCAGCATTTT.